This T cell receptor (beta chain) was sequenced in a study of blood T cell repertoires in COVID-19. Germline V gene data show CDR1 as KGHSH and CDR2 as LQKENI. V lost 3 bases and J lost 5, with 16 bases in between. The CDR3 loop spans 16 amino acids. Clones were read by immunoSEQ multiplex PCR, and TCRdb kept only the in-frame ones, dropping some. The sample lists some 260,000 clones; 80% to 90% were seen once. The V and J genes are TRBV18 and TRBJ1-4; a weak D match, TRBD1 (6 bases). The source material was peripheral blood. This sequence was found in a man aged 80 or over with acute or convalescent COVID-19. CDR3 DNA sequence: TGTGCCAGCTCACCTATCCGGACAGAAGCCAATGAAAAACTGTTTTTT. It translates to CASSPIRTEANEKLFF.